This T cell receptor (beta chain) derives from a study of T-cell memory formation after mild COVID-19 (dated by TCRdb to the early 2020s). Regarding the research as a whole: TCR sequence clusters from the two donors were largely donor specific. The cohort was made up of two young adult volunteers, one female and one male, who were previously healthy. In a couple of donors, T-cell clones that expanded and contracted after mild COVID-19 were followed by sequencing TCRalpha and TCRbeta repertoires longitudinally. The paper as a whole reports these results and caveats: The study covered only a couple of mild cases, and larger cohorts including severe cases with pre-infection samples were considered necessary. Some responding clones were found in pre-infection memory, which suggests that pre-existing cross-reactive memory T cells took part in the SARS-CoV-2 response. The second-wave clones that peaked on day 37 were not confirmed to be SARS-CoV-2 specific. Contracting CD4+ clones appeared mostly in the CM and EM memory subsets, whereas CD8+ clones were enriched in EMRA. Balanced CD4/CD8 phenotypes were observed for clones contracting from day 15 to 85, whereas a bias towards CD4+ was observed for a second wave of clones expanding from day 15 to 37.

Sequencing was carried out with an Illumina NovaSeq 6000. TCRalpha and TCRbeta cDNA libraries were constructed by 5'RACE with constant-segment primers, with sample barcodes and unique molecular identifiers being introduced. RNA was extracted from every sample with Trizol reagent. Library amplification was performed in two PCR steps, and a second sample barcode and Illumina TruSeq adapters were introduced in the second step. Sequencing of libraries was performed on an Illumina NovaSeq with 2 x 150 bp paired-end reads. The original pipeline was this. With migec v1.2.7, reads were demultiplexed and then collapsed into UMI-guided consensus sequences. Using mixcr v2.1.11, the UMI consensuses were aligned to TRA and TRB V and J templates and assembled into clonotypes. A clonotype was counted as expanded or contracted only when both edgeR and NoisET called the clonotype significant, with the noise models trained on biological replicates. For edgeR calls, the cutoffs were a false discovery rate-adjusted p below 0.01 and a log2 fold-change threshold of 1. As an exploratory analysis of dynamics, max-normalized trajectories of the 1000 most abundant clonotypes were examined with PCA combined with hierarchical clustering. Separately sequenced CD4+ and CD8+ repertoires were used to assign a CD4 or CD8 phenotype to each responding clone. TCRdb took the public reads, trimmed them with fastp at Q25, ran MiXCR for clone calling and kept in-frame beta chains. Every entry covers one CDR3 protein and lists the most common genes and DNA from its rows. These V and J calls originate from TCRdb's pipeline instead of the authors' own analysis. The sample includes under 200,000 distinct CDR3 sequences, with 11% observed a single time. The ten largest make up about 3.5% of the sample.

Measured from the cysteine to the phenylalanine, the CDR3 is 16 residues long. The retained sequence is limited to the CDR3, 48 bases, with the frame set at the first base. CDR1 and CDR2 (MNHNS, SASEGT) derive from the germline V gene. The V end gives up 3 bases and the J end 3 bases, leaving 7 bases in the junction not matched to a gene. On this clonotype: Its antigen target is currently unknown. No much larger clone exists at a distance of one base, and base qualities are not known.

Ficoll-Paque density gradient centrifugation was used to isolate PBMCs. The chain uses TRBV6-1 and TRBJ1-5; a stretch of 8 junction bases matches TRBD1. The TCR was taken from a man between 18 and 29 years old who had mild COVID-19 (a few samples of this study predate the infection). The sample titles of this study are shuffled in the database, so cell type and time point are left out; the donor was told from shared clones. Sequenced input: PBMCs or a T cell subset sorted from them (not recorded which). The DNA sequence is as follows: TGTGCCAGCAGTGACCCCGGGCAGGGGGCCAATCAGCCCCAGCATTTT. Translated, this is CASSDPGQGANQPQHF.